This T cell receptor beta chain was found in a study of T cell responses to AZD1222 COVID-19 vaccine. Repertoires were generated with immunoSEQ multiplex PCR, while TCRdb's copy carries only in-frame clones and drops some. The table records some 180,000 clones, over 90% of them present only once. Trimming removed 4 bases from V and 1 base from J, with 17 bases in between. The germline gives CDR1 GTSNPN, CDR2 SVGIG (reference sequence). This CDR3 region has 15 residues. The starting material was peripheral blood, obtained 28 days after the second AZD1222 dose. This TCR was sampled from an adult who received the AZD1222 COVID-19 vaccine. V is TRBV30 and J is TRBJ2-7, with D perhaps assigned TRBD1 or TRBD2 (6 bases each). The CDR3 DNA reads TGTGCCTGGACCACGGGGCAGGGGAGGTCCTACGAGCAGTACTTC. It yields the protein CAWTTGQGRSYEQYF.